One sample yielded the 8 T cell receptor beta chains listed below, sequenced in a study of blood T cell repertoires in COVID-19. Using immunoSEQ multiplex PCR, the repertoire was profiled, and TCRdb retains in-frame clones only, with some absent. The sample lists fewer than 250,000 clones, 83% seen once, with about 2.3% in the top ten. The sequencing sample was made of peripheral blood. The receptors shown here come from a woman aged 40 to 50 with active or convalescent COVID-19.

This clone appeared a few times. The V and J genes are TRBV12-5 and TRBJ2-7; D gene ambiguous. This CDR3 contains 15 residues. Germline V gene lookup returns CDR1 LGHNT and CDR2 FRNRAP. The V end was cut by 2 bases, the J end by 2 bases, with 13 bases between. CDR3 in DNA: TGTGCTAGTGGTTTGTGGTCCGGTTTGGCCTACGAGCAGTACTTC. Translation: CASGLWSGLAYEQYF. Combining the CDR3 with reference TRBV12-5 and TRBJ2-7 gives the whole variable domain DARVTQTPRHKVTEMGQEVTMRCQPILGHNTVFWYRQTMMQGLELLAYFRNRAPLDDSGMPKDRFSAEMPDATLATLKIQPSEPRDSAVYFCASGLWSGLAYEQYFGPGTRLTVT.

The chain links TRBV4-1 to TRBJ2-7; D call uncertain. CDR3 length: 15 amino acids. In germline, CDR1 is MGHRA, CDR2 YSYEKL. V was trimmed by 8 bases and J by 2 bases, leaving 19 bases between them. The CDR3 DNA reads TGCGCCAGCGGATTTTGGGCAGGTGATACCTACGAGCAGTACTTC. Amino acid sequence: CASGFWAGDTYEQYF.

This clone was observed a handful of times. This sequence joins TRBV5-1 and TRBJ1-4; no clear D. Looked up from germline, CDR1 is SGHRS and CDR2 is YFSETQ. Trimming took off 0 bases at V and 6 bases at J, with 9 bases between the two ends. The CDR3 length is 14 residues. The CDR3 bases are TGCGCCAGCAGCTTGGCGAGGGCGGATGAAAAACTGTTTTTT. Protein product: CASSLARADEKLFF. The entire variable domain, with the rest obtained from reference TRBV5-1 and TRBJ1-4, is as follows: KAGVTQTPRYLIKTRGQQVTLSCSPISGHRSVSWYQQTPGQGLQFLFEYFSETQRNKGNFPGRFSGRQFSNSRSEMNVSTLELGDSALYLCASSLARADEKLFFGSGTQLSVL.

V and J are TRBV28 and TRBJ1-2; 9 nucleotides match TRBD1. The CDR3 totals 13 residues. V shed 10 bases and J 2 bases; nucleotides not matched to a gene: 5. Germline V gene sequence: CDR1 MDHEN, CDR2 SYDVKM. CDR3 bases: TGTGCCACCGGGGACAGGGAGAACTATGGCTACACCTTC. Its translation: CATGDRENYGYTF.

The DNA of the CDR3 is TGTGCCAGCATACCCGACTCCAAGGGGAAGCACGAGCAGTACTTC. Its translation: CASIPDSKGKHEQYF. The chain recombines TRBV28 with TRBJ2-7; tentatively, D is TRBD1 (5 bases). The CDR3 is 15 amino acids. The V and J ends lost 7 bases and 5 bases respectively, with 21 bases between them. Germline assignment: CDR1 MDHEN and CDR2 SYDVKM.

The chain recombines TRBV6-5 with TRBJ2-4, with D tentatively TRBD2 (5 bases). The V end lost 6 bases, the J end lost 1 base, and 10 bases lay between the germline ends. CDR3 length: 14 amino acids. CDR1 is MNHEY and CDR2 is SVGAGI in the germline V gene. The CDR3 sequence: CASSQLEAKNIQYF. Here the CDR3 DNA reads TGTGCCAGCAGCCAACTAGAGGCCAAAAACATTCAGTACTTC.

The chain links TRBV5-4 to TRBJ2-1; TRBD2 matches at 8 bases. The CDR3 totals 15 residues. After removal of 4 bases from V and 8 bases from J, the junction contained 11 bases not matched to a gene. CDR1 SGHNT and CDR2 YYREEE come from the germline V gene (reference sequence). The CDR3 nucleotides read TGTGCCAGCAGCCCAGACGGGACTAGTAATTATGAGCAGTTCTTC. Translation gives CASSPDGTSNYEQFF. Full variable domain (rest looked up from reference TRBV5-4 and TRBJ2-1): ETGVTQSPTHLIKTRGQQVTLRCSSQSGHNTVSWYQQALGQGPQFIFQYYREEENGRGNFPPRFSGLQFPNYSSELNVNALELDDSALYLCASSPDGTSNYEQFFGPGTRLTVL.

The chain uses TRBV6-5 and TRBJ1-2; D is uncertain. The CDR3 has 14 residues. Germline V gene data show CDR1 as MNHEY and CDR2 as SVGAGI. V lost 2 bases and J 0 bases, leaving 7 bases between the germline ends. In nucleotides, the CDR3 is TGTGCCAGCAGTTACAGCGGGGCTAACTATGGCTACACCTTC. Encoded protein: CASSYSGANYGYTF.